This T cell receptor beta chain is drawn from a study of T cell repertoires in ileal Crohn's disease. Described time point: neoterminal ileum biopsy at postoperative endoscopy, about 6 months after surgery. Using immunoSEQ multiplex PCR, the repertoire was profiled, and TCRdb retains in-frame clones only, with some absent. The table records about 62,000 clones, 70% to 90% of them present only once. The CDR3 has 16 residues. The V end was cut by 4 bases, the J end by 2 bases, with 16 bases between. Germline CDR1 reads SGHAT; CDR2 reads FQNNGV. This chain joins TRBV11-2 and TRBJ2-3, with a weak D call TRBD1 (6 bases). The receptor's source is an adult with Crohn's disease. Specimen: ileal tissue. The CDR3 nucleotides read TGTGCCAGCAGCTATAAGGTGGGGGCTATCACAGATACGCAGTATTTT. Its protein product is CASSYKVGAITDTQYF.